What follows are 15 T cell receptor beta chains derived from one specimen sequenced in a study of Graves' ophthalmopathy and Graves' hyperthyroidism. TCR beta CDR3 regions were amplified from RNA transcripts. The first-round RT-PCR employed HTBI primers together with the Qiagen OneStep RT-PCR kit. A multiplex PCR was then performed as the second round. MiXCR was run by TCRdb on the multiplex PCR reads, yielding one entry per CDR3 protein. Found here are hundreds of thousands of distinct CDR3 sequences, about 38% of them singletons; the top ten hold roughly 3.5%. The sequencing sample was made of peripheral blood. These receptors were obtained from an adult man with Graves' ophthalmopathy.

This clonotype has a count of ten or more. The CDR3 is CASSFSLTRNTEAFF. CDR3 nucleotide sequence: TGTGCCAGCAGTTTTAGCCTGACACGCAACACTGAAGCTTTCTTT. The chain is built from TRBV12-3 or TRBV12-4 and TRBJ1-1; D is unclear. The CDR3 spans 15 residues. V was shortened by 3 bases and J by 2 bases, with 13 bases between the two germline ends.

This clonotype was seen more than once but under ten times. This chain uses TRBV20-1 with TRBJ2-5; weak D call: TRBD1 (5 bases). This CDR3 contains 14 residues. V lost 0 bases and J lost 4, with 12 bases in between. Looked up from germline, CDR1 is DFQATT and CDR2 is SNEGSKA (reference sequence). DNA for the CDR3: TGCAGTGCTAGAGATCAGGGTAGTCTAGAGACCCAGTACTTC. Translation: CSARDQGSLETQYF.

This rearrangement joins TRBV29-1 to TRBJ2-7, with D possibly TRBD1 on 6 matching bases. This CDR3 is 14 amino acids long. V lost 5 bases to trimming and J lost 3 bases, with 17 bases between them. Germline CDR1 reads SQVTM; CDR2 reads ANQGSEA. CDR3 residues: CSVQLWGRNYEQYF. As DNA, the CDR3 is TGCAGCGTTCAACTTTGGGGGCGAAACTACGAGCAGTACTTC.

The CDR3 here is CASSIISGGYQPQHF. In DNA form, the CDR3 reads TGTGCCAGTAGTATCATTTCGGGGGGCTATCAGCCCCAGCATTTT. This chain uses TRBV19 with TRBJ1-5, with D tentatively TRBD1 (6 bases). Germline values: CDR1 LNHDA, CDR2 SQIVND (reference sequence). The CDR3 has 15 amino acids. Trimming shortened V by 3 bases and J by 5 bases, and 14 bases separated the two germline ends.

The chain combines TRBV27 with TRBJ2-2, with TRBD1 identical over 8 bases. The CDR3 extends over 16 amino acids. Germline CDR1 reads MNHEY; CDR2 reads SMNVEV (reference sequence). The V gene end was trimmed by 4 bases and the J gene end by 5 bases; junction bases not matched to a gene: 9. CDR3 nucleotides: TGTGCCAGCAGTTCGTATAGGACAGGGTTTACCGGGGAGCTGTTTTTT. Encoded protein: CASSSYRTGFTGELFF.

This clonotype was counted ten times or more. The J gene is TRBJ1-1, the V gene TRBV14, with no clear D. The CDR3 extends over 13 amino acids. Trimming took 6 bases from V and 1 from J, leaving 9 bases between them. Germline V gives CDR1 SGHDN, CDR2 FVKESK. The CDR3 region is CASSYDKNTEAFF. The CDR3 coding sequence is TGTGCCAGCAGTTACGACAAGAACACTGAAGCTTTCTTT.

This clonotype has more than one count but fewer than ten. The chain employs TRBV19 and TRBJ2-7, with D maybe TRBD1 (6 bases). Germline CDR1 reads LNHDA; CDR2 reads SQIVND (reference sequence). The CDR3 consists of 13 residues. With 8 bases removed from V and 3 bases from J, the gap between germline ends came to 14 bases. The CDR3 bases are TGTGCCAGTGGCTCGGGACACCTCTACGAGCAGTACTTC. This sequence encodes CASGSGHLYEQYF. The variable domain in full, completed from reference TRBV19 and TRBJ2-7, reads DGGITQSPKYLFRKEGQNVTLSCEQNLNHDAMYWYRQDPGQGLRLIYYSQIVNDFQKGDIAEGYSVSREKKESFPLTVTSAQKNPTAFYLCASGSGHLYEQYFGPGTRLTVT.

This clonotype occurred a few times. V usage is TRBV11-2 and J usage is TRBJ1-4; 9 positions match TRBD1. With V trimmed by 4 bases and J by 4 bases, 13 bases remained unmatched. The CDR3 runs to 18 residues. Looked up from germline, CDR1 is SGHAT and CDR2 is FQNNGV. The CDR3 nucleotides read TGTGCCAGCAGCTCGCCCCCCGGGACAGGGAGAAATAATGAAAAACTGTTTTTT. This encodes CASSSPPGTGRNNEKLFF.

This clonotype was found once. The chain recombines TRBV10-3 with TRBJ1-2; D not certain. Trimming took off 4 bases at V and 3 bases at J, with 12 bases between the two ends. In germline, CDR1 is ENHRY, CDR2 SYGVKD. This CDR3 is built from 14 residues. The CDR3 nucleotides read TGTGCCATCAGTGGTTTTGGGCAGCACTATGGCTACACCTTC. It is translated as CAISGFGQHYGYTF.

As concerns this clonotype: This may be a read error, as it is one base from a much larger clone. This chain connects TRBV10-3 to TRBJ1-5; unclear D gene. The CDR3 runs 14 residues. The germline V and J ends were trimmed by 4 bases and 1 base, with 8 bases remaining between them. Germline V gives CDR1 ENHRY, CDR2 SYGVKD. The CDR3 nucleotides read TGTGCCATCAGTGGCCTTCGGAGCAATCAGCCCCAGCATTTT. This translates into CAISGLRSNQPQHF.

This clonotype was seen at least ten times. V gene TRBV10-2 combines with J gene TRBJ2-5, with D uncertain. The CDR3 totals 14 residues. CDR1 and CDR2 from the germline V gene are WSHSY and SAAADI. Trimming removed 4 bases from V and 0 bases from J, with 9 bases in between. CDR3 amino acids: CASSASNYQETQYF. CDR3 DNA sequence: TGCGCCAGCAGTGCGTCAAATTACCAAGAGACCCAGTACTTC.

This clonotype was seen a few times. The rearrangement links TRBV24-1 to TRBJ2-3, with D perhaps matching TRBD1 (5 bases). Trimming shortened V by 3 bases and J by 8 bases, and 14 bases separated the two germline ends. Per germline, CDR1 KGHDR and CDR2 SFDVKD. The CDR3 runs to 14 residues. CDR3 sequence: CATSDGAHEGTQYF. CDR3 nucleotide sequence: TGTGCCACCAGTGATGGGGCCCACGAAGGTACGCAGTATTTT.

This clonotype was observed once. The chain uses TRBV25-1 and TRBJ1-3; D is perhaps TRBD1 (5 bases). The V end lost 2 bases, the J end lost 10 bases, and 18 bases lay between the germline ends. The germline gives CDR1 MGHDK, CDR2 SYGVNS. The CDR3 consists of 15 residues. CDR3 region: CASSEAGRDGETIYF. The CDR3 DNA reads as TGTGCCAGCAGTGAAGCAGGGCGGGATGGGGAGACCATATATTTT.

This clonotype has a count of ten or more. One base away lies a much larger clone, so this may be a sequencing read error. The chain employs TRBV6-5 and TRBJ1-1, with D possibly matching TRBD1 (6 bases). CDR1 is MNHEY and CDR2 is SVGAGI in the germline V gene. V gave up 7 bases and J gave up 1 base, with 7 bases separating them. There are 12 residues in the CDR3. CDR3 bases: TGTGCCAGCATGACAGGGAACACTGAAGCTTTCTTT. Protein product: CASMTGNTEAFF.

The table lists this clonotype with many counts. The chain recombines TRBV20-1 with TRBJ1-2; D unresolved. This CDR3 comprises 13 residues. Germline V CDR1 and CDR2: DFQATT, SNEGSKA (reference sequence). V was pared by 0 bases and J by 4 bases, with 9 bases between. CDR3 coding DNA: TGCAGTGCTAGAGAAGCGGACCGCTATGGCTACACCTTC. It is translated as CSAREADRYGYTF.